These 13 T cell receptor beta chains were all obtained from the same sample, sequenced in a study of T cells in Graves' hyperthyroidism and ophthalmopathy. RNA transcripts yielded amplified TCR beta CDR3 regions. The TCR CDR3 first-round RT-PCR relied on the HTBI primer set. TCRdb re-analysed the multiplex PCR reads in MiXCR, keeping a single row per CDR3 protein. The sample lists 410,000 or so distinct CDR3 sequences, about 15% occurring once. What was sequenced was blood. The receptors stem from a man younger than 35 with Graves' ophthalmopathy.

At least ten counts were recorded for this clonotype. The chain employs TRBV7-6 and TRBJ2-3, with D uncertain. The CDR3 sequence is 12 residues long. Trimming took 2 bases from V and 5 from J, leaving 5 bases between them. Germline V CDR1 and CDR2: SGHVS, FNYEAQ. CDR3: CASSLWEDTQYF. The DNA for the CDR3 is TGTGCCAGCAGCTTATGGGAAGATACGCAGTATTTT. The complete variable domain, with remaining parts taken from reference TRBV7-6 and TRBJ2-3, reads GAGVSQSPRYKVTKRGQDVALRCDPISGHVSLYWYRQALGQGPEFLTYFNYEAQQDKSGLPNDRFSAERPEGSISTLTIQRTEQRDSAMYRCASSLWEDTQYFGPGTRLTVL.

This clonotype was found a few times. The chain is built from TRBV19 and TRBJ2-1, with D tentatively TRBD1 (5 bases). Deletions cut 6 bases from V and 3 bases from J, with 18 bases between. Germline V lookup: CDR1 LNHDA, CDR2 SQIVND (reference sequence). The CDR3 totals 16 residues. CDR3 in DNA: TGTGCCAGTAGCAACCCGAGCAGGGCAATCTACAATGAGCAGTTCTTC. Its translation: CASSNPSRAIYNEQFF. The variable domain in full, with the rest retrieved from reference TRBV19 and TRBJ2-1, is DGGITQSPKYLFRKEGQNVTLSCEQNLNHDAMYWYRQDPGQGLRLIYYSQIVNDFQKGDIAEGYSVSREKKESFPLTVTSAQKNPTAFYLCASSNPSRAIYNEQFFGPGTRLTVL.

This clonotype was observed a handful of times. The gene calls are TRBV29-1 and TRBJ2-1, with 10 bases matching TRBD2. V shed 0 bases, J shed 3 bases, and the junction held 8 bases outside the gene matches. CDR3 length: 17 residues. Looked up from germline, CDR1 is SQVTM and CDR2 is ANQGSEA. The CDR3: CSVEDLGSGRDYNEQFF. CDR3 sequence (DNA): TGCAGCGTTGAAGATCTTGGGAGCGGGAGGGACTACAATGAGCAGTTCTTC.

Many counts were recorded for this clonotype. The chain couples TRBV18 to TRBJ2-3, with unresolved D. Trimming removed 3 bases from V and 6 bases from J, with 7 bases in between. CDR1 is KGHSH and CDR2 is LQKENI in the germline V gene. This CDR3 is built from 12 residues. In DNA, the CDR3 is TGTGCCAGCTCACCCGTAAGCGATACGCAGTATTTT. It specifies CASSPVSDTQYF.

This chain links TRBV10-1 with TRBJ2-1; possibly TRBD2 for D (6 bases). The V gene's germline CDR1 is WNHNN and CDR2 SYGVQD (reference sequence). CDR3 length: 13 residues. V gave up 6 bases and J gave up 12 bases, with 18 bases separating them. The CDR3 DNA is TGCGCCAGCAGCCGGGACTCCGGCCAAGGGCAGTTCTTC. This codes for CASSRDSGQGQFF.

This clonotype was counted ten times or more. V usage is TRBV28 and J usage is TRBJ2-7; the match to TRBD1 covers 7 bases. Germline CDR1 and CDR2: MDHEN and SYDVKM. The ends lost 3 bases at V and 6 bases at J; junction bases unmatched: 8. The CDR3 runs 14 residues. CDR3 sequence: CASSLPGQLAEQYF. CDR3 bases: TGTGCCAGCAGTTTGCCGGGACAGCTGGCCGAGCAGTACTTC.

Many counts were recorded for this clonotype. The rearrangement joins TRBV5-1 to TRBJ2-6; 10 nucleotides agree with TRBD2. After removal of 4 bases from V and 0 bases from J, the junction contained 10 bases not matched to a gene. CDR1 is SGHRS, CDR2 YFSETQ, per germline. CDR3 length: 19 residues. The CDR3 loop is CASSLLSGGPSSGANVLTF. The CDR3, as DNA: TGCGCCAGCAGCCTTCTTAGCGGGGGGCCGAGCTCTGGGGCCAACGTCCTGACTTTC. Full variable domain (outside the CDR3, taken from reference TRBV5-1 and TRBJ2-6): KAGVTQTPRYLIKTRGQQVTLSCSPISGHRSVSWYQQTPGQGLQFLFEYFSETQRNKGNFPGRFSGRQFSNSRSEMNVSTLELGDSALYLCASSLLSGGPSSGANVLTFGAGSRLTVL.

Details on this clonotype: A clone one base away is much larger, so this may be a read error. The DNA for the CDR3 is TGTGCCATCAGTGGGCGACTTGGCGGGCCATCACATACGCAGTATTTT. It specifies CAISGRLGGPSHTQYF. The chain joins TRBV10-3 to TRBJ2-3; D might be TRBD2 (5 bases). Germline lookup yields CDR1 ENHRY and CDR2 SYGVKD. Trimming removed 4 bases from V and 7 bases from J, with 21 bases in between. The CDR3 consists of 16 residues.

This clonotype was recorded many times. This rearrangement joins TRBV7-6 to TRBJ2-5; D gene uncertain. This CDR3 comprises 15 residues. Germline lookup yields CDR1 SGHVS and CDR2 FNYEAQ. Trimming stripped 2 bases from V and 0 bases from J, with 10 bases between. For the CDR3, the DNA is TGTGCCAGCAGCTTAAGTGTTGTCTACCAAGAGACCCAGTACTTC. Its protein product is CASSLSVVYQETQYF.

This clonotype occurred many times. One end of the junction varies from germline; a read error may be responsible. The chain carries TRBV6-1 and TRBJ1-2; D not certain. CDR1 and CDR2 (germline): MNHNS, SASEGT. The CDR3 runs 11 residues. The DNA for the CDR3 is TGTGCCAGCGGTGACGGCTATGGCCACACCTTC. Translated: CASGDGYGHTF.

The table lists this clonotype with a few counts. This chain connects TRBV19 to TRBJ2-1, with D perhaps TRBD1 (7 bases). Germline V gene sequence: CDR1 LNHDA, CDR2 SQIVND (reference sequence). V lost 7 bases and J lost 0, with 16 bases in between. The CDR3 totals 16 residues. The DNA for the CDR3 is TGTGCCAGTAACAGGGGACTTTCGAGCTCCTACAATGAGCAGTTCTTC. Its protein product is CASNRGLSSSYNEQFF.

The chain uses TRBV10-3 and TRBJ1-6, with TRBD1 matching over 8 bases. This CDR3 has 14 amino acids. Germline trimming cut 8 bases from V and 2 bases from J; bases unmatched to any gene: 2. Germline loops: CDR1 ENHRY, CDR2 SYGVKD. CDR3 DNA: TGTGCCATCTCACAGGGGGCCTATAATTCACCCCTCCACTTT. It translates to CAISQGAYNSPLHF.

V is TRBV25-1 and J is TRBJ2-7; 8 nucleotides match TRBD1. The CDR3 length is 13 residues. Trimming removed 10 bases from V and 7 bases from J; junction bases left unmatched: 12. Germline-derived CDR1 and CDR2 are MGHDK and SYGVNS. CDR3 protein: CATLPQGAGEQYF. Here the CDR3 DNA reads TGTGCCACCCTCCCGCAGGGGGCCGGTGAGCAGTACTTC.